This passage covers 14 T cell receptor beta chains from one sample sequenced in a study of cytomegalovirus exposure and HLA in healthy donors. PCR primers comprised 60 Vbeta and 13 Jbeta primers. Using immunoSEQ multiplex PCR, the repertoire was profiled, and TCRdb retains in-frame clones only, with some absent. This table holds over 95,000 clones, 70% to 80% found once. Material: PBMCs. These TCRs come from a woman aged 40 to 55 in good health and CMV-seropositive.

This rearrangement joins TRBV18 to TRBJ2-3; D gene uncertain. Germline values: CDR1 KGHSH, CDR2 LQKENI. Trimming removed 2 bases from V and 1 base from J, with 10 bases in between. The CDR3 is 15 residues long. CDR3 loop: CASSPGVAGTDTQYF. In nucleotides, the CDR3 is TGTGCCAGCTCACCAGGAGTGGCTGGCACAGATACGCAGTATTTT.

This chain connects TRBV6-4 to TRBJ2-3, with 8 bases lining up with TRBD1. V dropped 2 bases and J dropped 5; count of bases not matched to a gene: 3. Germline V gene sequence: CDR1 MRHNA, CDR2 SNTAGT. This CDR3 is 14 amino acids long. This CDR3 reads CASSDTDRGDTQYF. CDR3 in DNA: TGTGCCAGCAGTGACACAGACAGGGGAGATACGCAGTATTTT.

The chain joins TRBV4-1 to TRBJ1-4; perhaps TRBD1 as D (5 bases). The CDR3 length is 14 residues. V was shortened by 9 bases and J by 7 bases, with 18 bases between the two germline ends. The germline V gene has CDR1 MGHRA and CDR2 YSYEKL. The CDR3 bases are TGCGCCAGTAAAGACAGAATCGGGAGTGAAAAACTGTTTTTT. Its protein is CASKDRIGSEKLFF.

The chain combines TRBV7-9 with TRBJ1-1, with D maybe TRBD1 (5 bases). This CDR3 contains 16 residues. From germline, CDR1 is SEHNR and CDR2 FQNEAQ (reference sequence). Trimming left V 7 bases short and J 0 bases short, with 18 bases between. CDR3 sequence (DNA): TGTGCCAGCACCCATAGTGGGGCGAGTATGAACACTGAAGCTTTCTTT. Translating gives CASTHSGASMNTEAFF.

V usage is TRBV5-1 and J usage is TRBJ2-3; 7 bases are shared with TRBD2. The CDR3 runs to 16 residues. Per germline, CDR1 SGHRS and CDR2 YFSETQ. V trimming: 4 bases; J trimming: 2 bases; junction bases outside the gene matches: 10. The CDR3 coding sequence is TGCGCCAGCAGCCGGGAGGCGGCGGGGCCCACAGATACGCAGTATTTT. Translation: CASSREAAGPTDTQYF.

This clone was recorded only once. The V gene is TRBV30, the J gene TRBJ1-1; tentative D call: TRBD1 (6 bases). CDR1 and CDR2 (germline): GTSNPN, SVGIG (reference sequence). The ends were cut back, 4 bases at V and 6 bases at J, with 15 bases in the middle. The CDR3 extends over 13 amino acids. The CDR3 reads CAWTNTGSSEAFF. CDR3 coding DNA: TGTGCCTGGACTAATACAGGGTCTTCTGAAGCTTTCTTT.

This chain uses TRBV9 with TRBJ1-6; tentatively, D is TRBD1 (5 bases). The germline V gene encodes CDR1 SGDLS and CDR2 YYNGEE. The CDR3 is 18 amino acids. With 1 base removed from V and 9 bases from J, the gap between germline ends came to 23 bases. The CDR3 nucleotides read TGTGCCAGCAGCGTAAGTGGGGGGGTGGGGGATGTACCTTCACCCCTCCACTTT. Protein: CASSVSGGVGDVPSPLHF.

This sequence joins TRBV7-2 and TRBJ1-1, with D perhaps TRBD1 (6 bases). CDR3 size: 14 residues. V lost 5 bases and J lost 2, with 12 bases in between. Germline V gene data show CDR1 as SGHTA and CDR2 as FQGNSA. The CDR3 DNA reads TGTGCCAGCAGCCCCGACAGGACTAACACTGAAGCTTTCTTT. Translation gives CASSPDRTNTEAFF.

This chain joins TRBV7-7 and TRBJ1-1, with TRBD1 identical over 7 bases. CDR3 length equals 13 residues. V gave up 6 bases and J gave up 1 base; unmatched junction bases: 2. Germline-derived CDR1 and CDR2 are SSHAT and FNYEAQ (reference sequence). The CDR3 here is CASSRQGNTEAFF. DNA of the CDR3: TGTGCCAGCAGTCGACAGGGGAACACTGAAGCTTTCTTT.

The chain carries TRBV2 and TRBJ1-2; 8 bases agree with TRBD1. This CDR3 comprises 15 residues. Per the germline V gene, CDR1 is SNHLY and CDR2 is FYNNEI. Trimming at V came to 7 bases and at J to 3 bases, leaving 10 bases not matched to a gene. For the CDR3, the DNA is TGTGCCAGCAATGCACCCGGACAGGGCTACTATGGCTACACCTTC. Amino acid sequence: CASNAPGQGYYGYTF.

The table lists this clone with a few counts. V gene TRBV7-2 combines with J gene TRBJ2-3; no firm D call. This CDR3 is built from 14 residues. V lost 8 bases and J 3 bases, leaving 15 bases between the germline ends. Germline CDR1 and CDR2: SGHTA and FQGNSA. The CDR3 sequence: CASSSYLGTDTQYF. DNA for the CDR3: TGTGCCAGCTCATCTTACCTAGGTACAGATACGCAGTATTTT. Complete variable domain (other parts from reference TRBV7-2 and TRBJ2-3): GAGVSQSPSNKVTEKGKDVELRCDPISGHTALYWYRQSLGQGLEFLIYFQGNSAPDKSGLPSDRFSAERTGGSVSTLTIQRTQQEDSAVYLCASSSYLGTDTQYFGPGTRLTVL.

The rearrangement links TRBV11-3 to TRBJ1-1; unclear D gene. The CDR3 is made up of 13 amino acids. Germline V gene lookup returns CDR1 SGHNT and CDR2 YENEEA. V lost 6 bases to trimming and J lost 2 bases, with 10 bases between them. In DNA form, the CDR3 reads TGTGCCAGCAGTAGGAGGCCCAACACTGAAGCTTTCTTT. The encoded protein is CASSRRPNTEAFF.

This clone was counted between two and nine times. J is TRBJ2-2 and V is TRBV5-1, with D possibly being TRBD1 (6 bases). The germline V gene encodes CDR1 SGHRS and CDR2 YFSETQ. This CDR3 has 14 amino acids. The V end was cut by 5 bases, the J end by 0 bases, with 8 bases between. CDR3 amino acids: CASRGQANTGELFF. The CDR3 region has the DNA TGCGCCAGCAGGGGACAAGCGAACACCGGGGAGCTGTTTTTT.

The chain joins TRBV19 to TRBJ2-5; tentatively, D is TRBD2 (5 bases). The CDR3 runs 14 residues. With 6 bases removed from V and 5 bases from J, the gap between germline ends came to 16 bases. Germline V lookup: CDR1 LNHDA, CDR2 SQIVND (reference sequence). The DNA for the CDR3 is TGTGCCAGTAGGCCCCGGGGTCCGGGGGAGACCCAGTACTTC. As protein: CASRPRGPGETQYF.